This T cell receptor (beta chain) emerged from a study of T cell responses to AZD1222 COVID-19 vaccine. For the study at large: Timing groups of about 4 and about 12 weeks for second doses were pooled. General observations from the study: Recipients of AZD1222 seropositive at baseline numbered only 5 to 7. Repertoires were collected only later (after the peak T cell response had occurred). Regions 160-218 and 743-854 dominated among vaccine-associated CD4 TCRs spanning spike.

This CDR3 has 11 amino acids. Germline CDR1 is MNHEY and CDR2 is SVGAGI. The V end was cut by 11 bases, the J end by 6 bases, with 10 bases between. Generated by immunoSEQ multiplex PCR, the TCRdb table keeps only in-frame clones and is missing some. The sample lists 120,000 to 150,000 clones, 90% occurring once. As for this clone: What it binds is not known.

The clonotype comes from an adult in good health. The chain is built from TRBV6-5 and TRBJ1-4; weak D call: TRBD1 (5 bases). Source: peripheral blood, taken on day 0 of AZD1222 vaccination. The CDR3 DNA is TGTGCCGCTGGCAGGGATGAAAAACTGTTTTTT. Its translation: CAAGRDEKLFF.